This TCR beta chain was profiled in a study of cytomegalovirus exposure and HLA in healthy donors. The PCR employed 60 Vbeta primers together with 13 Jbeta primers. Per the original data handling: Unique TCR beta chains numbered about 80 million in a later analysis, with roughly 11 million shared. Assay: immunoSEQ multiplex PCR; the TCRdb copy retains only in-frame clones and omits some. V and J calls plus clone size are reproduced from that table; the DNA served to infer D and trimming. The table has about 160,000 clones, over 65% seen once; the top ten hold 3.1%. The germline V and J ends were trimmed by 3 bases and 5 bases, with 25 bases remaining between them. Germline CDR1 LNHDA, CDR2 SQIVND (reference sequence). There are 18 residues in the CDR3. This clone showed up just a few times. Its antigen is unidentified. Overall study results and limits: The study designated over 150 TCR beta chains cytomegalovirus-associated. In a later analysis, CMV-associated beta chains were mostly HLA-associated, it appeared.

The specimen sequenced was PBMCs. The sequence was obtained from a woman in her forties in good health and CMV-seronegative. V gene TRBV19 combines with J gene TRBJ1-1, with a tentative D call TRBD1 (6 bases). The chain's CDR3 is CASSIWGKGGFSGTEAFF. The CDR3 nucleotides are TGTGCCAGTAGTATCTGGGGGAAGGGGGGCTTTAGCGGGACTGAAGCTTTCTTT.